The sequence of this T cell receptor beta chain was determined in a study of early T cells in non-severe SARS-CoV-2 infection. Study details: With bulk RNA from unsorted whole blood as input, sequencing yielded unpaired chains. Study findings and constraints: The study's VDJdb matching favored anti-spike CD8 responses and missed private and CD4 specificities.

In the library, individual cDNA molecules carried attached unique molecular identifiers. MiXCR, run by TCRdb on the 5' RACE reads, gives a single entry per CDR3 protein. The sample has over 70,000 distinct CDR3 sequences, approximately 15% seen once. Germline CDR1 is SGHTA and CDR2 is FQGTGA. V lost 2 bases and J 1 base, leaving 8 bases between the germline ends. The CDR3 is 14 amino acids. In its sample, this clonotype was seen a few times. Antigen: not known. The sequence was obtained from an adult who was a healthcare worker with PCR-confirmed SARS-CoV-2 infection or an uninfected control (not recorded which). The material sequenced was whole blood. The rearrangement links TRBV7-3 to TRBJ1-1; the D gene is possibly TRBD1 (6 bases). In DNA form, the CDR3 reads TGTGCCAGCAGCTTAGCGGGACAGAACACTGAAGCTTTCTTT. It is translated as CASSLAGQNTEAFF.